These T cell receptor beta chains were read from a single sample in a study of shared clonotypes between healthy human individuals. Libraries were prepared by immunoSEQ multiplex PCR; TCRdb keeps only in-frame clonotypes and omits some of them. This sample carries approximately 2.5 million clones, more than 80% of them seen once, and the ten largest clones take over 0.12%. Sequenced sample: naive CD4+ T cells sorted from blood. The receptors derive from a man between 18 and 35 years old in good health. CDR3s include the opening cysteine and the closing phenylalanine or tryptophan. Fields, in order: J gene, clone size, D gene, V gene, CDR3 DNA, CDR3 protein. The D gene is left open where the match is weak. Only part of the rows carry a size: once, few, many, or a class if the clone is expanded.

TRBJ1-2 | NA | TRBD1 | TRBV6-4 | TGTGCCAGCGGCTGGACAGGGGGCGCGGGCTACACCTTC | CASGWTGGAGYTF
TRBJ1-1 | NA | TRBD1 | TRBV28 | TGTGCCAGCAGTCCCTGGGGACAGGGAGGTATGAACACTGAAGCTTTCTTT | CASSPWGQGGMNTEAFF
TRBJ1-1 | NA | NA | TRBV7-2 | TGTGCCAGCACCCGGGGTGAAGCTTTCTTT | CASTRGEAFF
TRBJ1-6 | once | NA | TRBV7-6 | TGTGCCAGCAGCTTAGCGGTTAGCTCCTATAATTCACCCCTCCACTTT | CASSLAVSSYNSPLHF
TRBJ2-1 | NA | NA | TRBV6-6 | TGTGCCAGCAGTTACCTCGGGGCTCGGAATGAGCAGTTCTTC | CASSYLGARNEQFF
TRBJ1-6 | many | NA | TRBV6-6 | TGTGCCAGCAGCCTAGGGTTTCAGGATTCACCCCTCCACTTT | CASSLGFQDSPLHF
TRBJ2-5 | NA | NA | TRBV7-9 | TGTGCCAGCAGCGCCGGGCAGTACTACCAAGAGACCCAGTACTTC | CASSAGQYYQETQYF
TRBJ2-3 | NA | TRBD2 | TRBV12-5 | TGTGCTAGTGGTCGGGGGGAGGGACTAGCGACAAATACGCAGTATTTT | CASGRGEGLATNTQYF
TRBJ2-7 | NA | NA | TRBV5-1 | TGCGCCAGCAGCTTCGGGACGGATACCTACGAGCAGTACTTC | CASSFGTDTYEQYF
TRBJ2-5 | NA | NA | TRBV29-1 | TGCAGCGTTTTGCGAGGAATCCAAGAGACCCAGTACTTC | CSVLRGIQETQYF
TRBJ1-6 | NA | TRBD1 | TRBV27 | TGTGCCAGCATGATTTACAGGGGAATGAGAGAGGGTAATTCACCCCTCCACTTT | CASMIYRGMREGNSPLHF
TRBJ2-2 | NA | NA | TRBV6-5 | TGTGCCAGCAGAACTACCGGGGAGCTGTTTTTT | CASRTTGELFF
TRBJ2-2 | NA | NA | TRBV4-3 | TGCGCCAGCAGCCCCAGAACCGGGGAGCTGTTTTTT | CASSPRTGELFF
TRBJ1-3 | NA | NA | TRBV5-1 | TGCGCCAGCAGCTTGGCGGTGGGCTCTGGAAACACCATATATTTT | CASSLAVGSGNTIYF
TRBJ2-1 | NA | TRBD1 | TRBV5-1 | TGCGCCAGCAGCTTCGAGCCACCGGGACAGGGGGCATATGAGCAGTTCTTC | CASSFEPPGQGAYEQFF
TRBJ2-7 | NA | TRBD2 | TRBV15 | TGTGCCACCAGCAGAGGGACTAGCTCCCACGAGCAGTACTTC | CATSRGTSSHEQYF
TRBJ2-2 | NA | NA | TRBV27 | TGTGCCAGCATGAGGGGCACCGGGGAGCTGTTTTTT | CASMRGTGELFF
TRBJ2-3 | NA | NA | TRBV9 | TGTGCCAGCAGCGTAAACACGGCAGCTGGCACAGATACGCAGTATTTT | CASSVNTAAGTDTQYF
TRBJ2-3 | NA | NA | TRBV30 | TGTGCCTGGAGTAGGCGGACGGACACAGATACGCAGTATTTT | CAWSRRTDTDTQYF
TRBJ1-1 | NA | NA | TRBV25-1 | TGTGCCAGCAGTCCAAAAGGACAGTACCCCTATGAAGCTTTCTTT | CASSPKGQYPYEAFF
TRBJ2-1 | once | TRBD2 | TRBV30 | TGTGCCTGGAGTGTCCGCAAGGCGGGAGGGAGTTATGAGCAGTTCTTC | CAWSVRKAGGSYEQFF
TRBJ1-1 | NA | TRBD1 | TRBV6-6 | TGTGCCAGCAGTTACTTGGACAGGATGAACACTGAAGCTTTCTTT | CASSYLDRMNTEAFF
TRBJ2-1 | NA | NA | TRBV5-1 | TGCGCCAGCAGCTTGACAGTGAGCTCCTACAATGAGCAGTTCTTC | CASSLTVSSYNEQFF
TRBJ2-7 | NA | NA | TRBV28 | TGTGCCAGCAGGGGCTTCTCCTACGAGCAGTACTTC | CASRGFSYEQYF
TRBJ2-2 | few | NA | TRBV30 | TGTGCCTGCACGACAGGAATACTAGCCGGGGAGCTGTTTTTT | CACTTGILAGELFF
TRBJ2-3 | once | TRBD2 | TRBV11-3 | TGTGCCAGCAGCTTAGATGGGCGGGGGAATCCTAGCACAGATACGCAGTATTTT | CASSLDGRGNPSTDTQYF
TRBJ2-5 | NA | NA | TRBV4-1 | TGCGCCAGCAGCCAAGTGGGGGGAGAGACCCAGTACTTC | CASSQVGGETQYF
TRBJ2-3 | NA | TRBD2 | TRBV30 | TGTGCCTGGAGTGTGCTAGCGGGGGGGCCAGATACGCAGTATTTT | CAWSVLAGGPDTQYF
TRBJ2-1 | NA | TRBD2 | TRBV29-1 | TGCAGCCTTAGCGGGGCGGGGTGGGATGAGCAGTTCTTC | CSLSGAGWDEQFF
TRBJ1-4 | NA | NA | TRBV28 | TGTGCCAGCACCCCGGGCGGGGGAGTTGCAACTAATGAAAAACTGTTTTTT | CASTPGGGVATNEKLFF
TRBJ1-2 | NA | TRBD1 | TRBV30 | TGTGCCTGGAGTCCCGGGACAGGGTATGGCTACACCTTC | CAWSPGTGYGYTF
TRBJ1-2 | NA | NA | TRBV5-6 | TGTGCCAGCAGCTCTACTAGGGGCTACACCTTC | CASSSTRGYTF
TRBJ2-7 | NA | TRBD1 | TRBV11-2 | TGTGCCAGCAGCCCTATAGCGACAGGGGAGCAGTACTTC | CASSPIATGEQYF
TRBJ2-7 | NA | NA | TRBV7-2 | TGTGCCAGCAGCTTAGGTCAGGGAAACTACGAGCAGTACTTC | CASSLGQGNYEQYF
TRBJ2-2 | NA | TRBD2 | TRBV10-3 | TGTGCCATCAGTGACCCCTCCCGGGGGGTGAACACCGGGGAGCTGTTTTTT | CAISDPSRGVNTGELFF
TRBJ2-1 | NA | TRBD2 | TRBV29-1 | TGCAGCGTTGGGGGAGGGCGGGGGAACAATGAGCAGTTCTTC | CSVGGGRGNNEQFF
TRBJ2-5 | once | NA | TRBV21-1 | TGTGCCACCCTGCTGGACACGGGTCGGAAGACCCAGTACTTC | CATLLDTGRKTQYF
TRBJ1-2 | NA | TRBD1 | TRBV4-1 | TGCGCCAGCAGCCAACCCCTGACAGGGCGGGCTGGGGGCTACACCTTC | CASSQPLTGRAGGYTF
TRBJ2-7 | NA | NA | TRBV11-2 | TGTGCCAGCAGCTTTATCGGGGGCTACGAGCAGTACTTC | CASSFIGGYEQYF
TRBJ2-1 | NA | NA | TRBV11-2 | TGTGCCAGCAGCCCCGGGGTCAATGAGCAGTTCTTC | CASSPGVNEQFF
TRBJ2-5 | NA | NA | TRBV5-1 | TGCGCCAGCAGTATCGGAGGGGGGACCGAGACCCAGTACTTC | CASSIGGGTETQYF
TRBJ1-3 | NA | NA | TRBV5-6 | TGTGCCAGCAGTTCCGGGTGGGGGCGATATTCGAGGTCTGGAAACACCATATATTTT | CASSSGWGRYSRSGNTIYF
TRBJ2-5 | NA | NA | TRBV7-3 | TGTGCCAGCAGCTTTACAGGGATCGGTCTAGAGACCCAGTACTTC | CASSFTGIGLETQYF
TRBJ1-6 | NA | NA | TRBV5-1 | TGCGCCAGCAGCTGGGACGGTGAGAATTCACCCCTCCACTTT | CASSWDGENSPLHF
TRBJ2-1 | once | TRBD2 | TRBV5-1 | TGCGCCAGCAGCTTGGGTTCAAGCGGGAGTGGAAATGAGCAGTTCTTC | CASSLGSSGSGNEQFF
TRBJ2-2 | NA | NA | TRBV30 | TGTGCCTGGAGGAACACCGGGGAGCTGTTTTTT | CAWRNTGELFF
TRBJ1-4 | NA | TRBD1 | TRBV19 | TGTGCCAGTAAGTGGACAGGGGTTGAAAAACTGTTTTTT | CASKWTGVEKLFF
TRBJ2-7 | NA | TRBD1 | TRBV5-4 | TGTGCCAGCAGTCGACAGGGTTCGGCCTACGAGCAGTACTTC | CASSRQGSAYEQYF
TRBJ1-6 | NA | NA | TRBV4-2 | TGTGCCAGCAGCCAAGAGGCTGACGCCACCCGACCCCTCCACTTT | CASSQEADATRPLHF
TRBJ1-5 | NA | NA | TRBV18 | TGTGCCAGCTCACCTTCCCGGGAGGGAGGAAGTCAGCCCCAGCATTTT | CASSPSREGGSQPQHF
TRBJ2-7 | NA | NA | TRBV2 | TGTGCCAGCAGTGTTAAGGGGCCGACCGAGCAGTACTTC | CASSVKGPTEQYF
TRBJ2-7 | NA | NA | TRBV23-1 | TGCGCCACCAGTAGCTACGAGCAGTACTTC | CATSSYEQYF
TRBJ2-2 | NA | NA | TRBV19 | TGTGCCAGTAGTAACCGCGCGAACACCGGGGAGCTGTTTTTT | CASSNRANTGELFF
TRBJ2-7 | NA | NA | TRBV10-3 | TGTGCCATCTGCCGGGATCCCAGCTCCTACGAGCAGTACTTC | CAICRDPSSYEQYF